The T cell receptor (beta chain) under discussion was sequenced for a study of shared clonotypes between healthy human individuals. Looking at the study overall: Used for every donor were three CD4 naive, three CD4 memory, two CD8 naive and one CD8 memory plate. Study outcomes and limitations: Generally, naive subsets (rather than memory subsets) showed larger estimated richness.

The donors were all Caucasian adults (living in Nashville, Tennessee). About this clone itself: Its specificity is unknown.

Deep level was the assay's run setting. TCRdb's copy holds only in-frame clones and misses some; the assay was immunoSEQ multiplex PCR. The table lists about 690,000 clones, 90% of them singletons. Sequenced sample: memory CD8+ T cells from PBMCs. Sample subset: CD45RO+ cells pooled with CCR7-negative TemRA cells. This sequence originates from a man aged 18 to 29 in good health. Some clones in this sample may be carry-over from other donors' samples.

The CDR3 reads CASSATGNFGGYTF. As DNA, the CDR3 is TGTGCCAGCAGCGCAACCGGGAACTTTGGTGGCTACACCTTC. The rearrangement links TRBV9 to TRBJ1-2; D unresolved. The CDR3 covers 14 residues. Looked up from germline, CDR1 is SGDLS and CDR2 is YYNGEE. V was pared by 3 bases and J by 7 bases, with 16 bases between. Complete variable domain (other parts from reference TRBV9 and TRBJ1-2): DSGVTQTPKHLITATGQRVTLRCSPRSGDLSVYWYQQSLDQGLQFLIQYYNGEERAKGNILERFSAQQFPDLHSELNLSSLELGDSALYFCASSATGNFGGYTFGSGTRLTVV.